This TCR beta chain was captured by sequencing in a study of CD8 T cells in Susac syndrome. With random hexamers, reverse transcription was performed on about 0.5 to 1 ug of RNA. immunoSEQ multiplex PCR amplified TCR beta CDR3 across 54 Vbeta, 13 Jbeta. TCRdb reanalysed the immunoSEQ multiplex PCR reads using MiXCR and keeps one entry per CDR3 protein. The table includes some 300,000 distinct CDR3 sequences, approximately 89% detected once. Control patients had untreated stable or active relapsing-remitting multiple sclerosis by revised McDonald criteria. Overall study findings and caveats: The study recognized that the number of individuals in its TCR sequencing and HLA analysis was relatively small.

Note on this clonotype: What it recognizes is unknown.

The trim removed 6 bases at V and 0 bases at J, leaving 4 bases unmatched. The CDR3 has 14 residues. CDR1 and CDR2 from the germline V gene are MRHNA and SNTAGT. V usage is TRBV6-4 and J usage is TRBJ2-5; 7 bases line up with TRBD1. Input material: CD8+ T cells from PBMCs. The sequence came from a human donor with multiple sclerosis. The CDR3 DNA follows: TGTGCCAGCAGAGGGACAGAGTACCAAGAGACCCAGTACTTC. Protein: CASRGTEYQETQYF.